These T cell receptor beta chains were read from a single sample in a study of cytomegalovirus exposure and HLA in healthy donors. Assay: immunoSEQ multiplex PCR; the TCRdb copy retains only in-frame clones and omits some. The sample includes 71,000 or so clones, approximately 94% of them seen just once. Sequenced: PBMCs. The source is a woman aged 18-30 years in good health and CMV-seronegative. Each CDR3 is given with its conserved first and last residue. A D gene is named only where the DNA matches it firmly. Not every row has a clone size; where given, it reads once, few, many or a size class.

CDR3: CASGLVLGTGYNQPQHF; DNA: TGTGCTAGTGGTTTGGTACTAGGGACAGGGTACAATCAGCCCCAGCATTTT; D: TRBD1; J: TRBJ1-5; size: -; V: TRBV12-5
CDR3: CASSEPTENTEAFF; DNA: TGTGCCAGTAGTGAACCTACAGAGAACACTGAAGCTTTCTTT; D: -; J: TRBJ1-1; size: -; V: TRBV19
CDR3: CAAASGGPDTQYF; DNA: TGTGCCGCGGCCTCGGGGGGGCCAGATACGCAGTATTTT; D: TRBD2; J: TRBJ2-3; size: -; V: TRBV10-3
CDR3: CASSPIRGTSGMNEQFF; DNA: TGTGCCAGCAGCCCGATAAGGGGGACTAGCGGGATGAATGAGCAGTTCTTC; D: TRBD2; J: TRBJ2-1; size: -; V: TRBV13
CDR3: CATSRGWTSGGRTDTQYF; DNA: TGTGCCACCAGCAGAGGTTGGACTAGCGGGGGCCGCACAGATACGCAGTATTTT; D: TRBD2; J: TRBJ2-3; size: -; V: TRBV15
CDR3: CASRGTRGADTQYF; DNA: TGTGCCAGCAGGGGAACGCGGGGGGCTGATACGCAGTATTTT; D: TRBD2; J: TRBJ2-3; size: -; V: TRBV6-5
CDR3: CASSLRLANTGELFF; DNA: TGTGCCAGCAGCTTGAGGCTAGCTAACACCGGGGAGCTGTTTTTT; D: -; J: TRBJ2-2; size: -; V: TRBV5-4
CDR3: CASSKERSGGMNTEAFF; DNA: TGTGCCAGCAGCAAAGAACGAAGCGGGGGGATGAACACTGAAGCTTTCTTT; D: -; J: TRBJ1-1; size: -; V: TRBV27
CDR3: CASSHPGRDRFASSYEQYF; DNA: TGCGCCAGCAGTCACCCCGGACGTGACAGGTTCGCTAGCTCCTACGAGCAGTACTTC; D: -; J: TRBJ2-7; size: once; V: TRBV23-1
CDR3: CASSLAGTGSYTGELFF; DNA: TGTGCCAGCAGCTTAGCGGGGACAGGCTCTTACACCGGGGAGCTGTTTTTT; D: TRBD1; J: TRBJ2-2; size: -; V: TRBV7-9
CDR3: CASHSLGEGGNYGYTF; DNA: TGTGCCAGCCACTCGTTGGGTGAAGGGGGTAACTATGGCTACACCTTC; D: -; J: TRBJ1-2; size: -; V: TRBV19
CDR3: CASSLAWDTRSNEQFF; DNA: TGTGCCAGCAGCTTAGCTTGGGACACACGATCCAATGAGCAGTTCTTC; D: -; J: TRBJ2-1; size: once; V: TRBV7-2
CDR3: CASSQGIGREQFF; DNA: TGCGCCAGCAGCCAGGGAATAGGGAGGGAGCAGTTCTTC; D: -; J: TRBJ2-1; size: -; V: TRBV4-1